This passage covers 12 T cell receptor beta chains from one sample sequenced in a study of identical twins. MiXCR, applied by TCRdb to the 5' RACE reads, yields one record per CDR3 protein. The sample yields 350,000 or so distinct CDR3 sequences, 9% seen once. Source material: naive T cells sorted from blood. The source of these receptors is a woman between 45 and 65 years old in good health.

The chain carries TRBV3-1 and TRBJ2-1; 12 bases are a match to TRBD2. V shed 4 bases and J 7 bases; nucleotides not matched to a gene: 5. Per germline, CDR1 LGHDT and CDR2 YNNKEL (reference sequence). CDR3 length: 15 amino acids. The CDR3, as DNA: TGTGCCAGCAGCCGCCTAGCGGGAGGGCTGAATGAGCAGTTCTTC. It yields the protein CASSRLAGGLNEQFF.

In DNA, the CDR3 is TGCAGCGTTGTAGCGGCTAACACAGATACGCAGTATTTT. It translates to CSVVAANTDTQYF. This chain uses TRBV29-1 with TRBJ2-3; a weak D match, TRBD2 (6 bases). Trimming cost V 4 bases and J 2 bases, with 10 bases left between them. The CDR3 length is 13 residues. The germline gives CDR1 SQVTM, CDR2 ANQGSEA.

This clonotype was counted ten times or more. The chain has TRBV7-9 and TRBJ1-5; no clear D gene. Germline-derived CDR1 and CDR2 are SEHNR and FQNEAQ (reference sequence). This CDR3 has 15 residues. Between the trimmed V and J ends, which lost 1 base and 0 bases, there was a span of 7 bases. CDR3 protein: CASSLGQFSNQPQHF. DNA for the CDR3: TGTGCCAGCAGCTTAGGTCAGTTTAGCAATCAGCCCCAGCATTTT.

This clonotype has a count of ten or more. The J gene is TRBJ2-1, the V gene TRBV27, with TRBD1 as a possible D gene (5 bases). Trimming took 3 bases from V and 3 from J, leaving 15 bases between them. Germline V gene sequence: CDR1 MNHEY, CDR2 SMNVEV (reference sequence). CDR3 length: 16 residues. Written as DNA, the CDR3 is TGTGCCAGCAGTTTCGAGCAGGGAACCCTCTACAATGAGCAGTTCTTC. Its translation is CASSFEQGTLYNEQFF.

In its sample, this clonotype was seen a few times. The chain is built from TRBV5-1 and TRBJ2-7, with D perhaps TRBD1 (5 bases). Trimming took off 3 bases at V and 6 bases at J, with 19 bases between the two ends. Germline CDR1 SGHRS, CDR2 YFSETQ. CDR3 length equals 15 residues. CDR3 region: CASSSLGQGNSEQYF. The DNA of the CDR3 is TGCGCCAGCAGCTCGCTGGGTCAGGGAAACAGCGAGCAGTACTTC.

The rearrangement uses TRBV19 and TRBJ2-1; the D gene is possibly TRBD2 (5 bases). This CDR3 comprises 15 residues. Germline CDR1 is LNHDA and CDR2 is SQIVND (reference sequence). V was clipped by 3 bases and J by 5 bases, with 14 bases between them. Here the CDR3 reads CASSILAGGNNEQFF. CDR3 DNA sequence: TGTGCCAGTAGTATCTTGGCGGGTGGCAACAATGAGCAGTTCTTC. The full variable domain, completed using reference TRBV19 and TRBJ2-1, is DGGITQSPKYLFRKEGQNVTLSCEQNLNHDAMYWYRQDPGQGLRLIYYSQIVNDFQKGDIAEGYSVSREKKESFPLTVTSAQKNPTAFYLCASSILAGGNNEQFFGPGTRLTVL.

This clonotype has just a few counts. The chain combines TRBV6-5 with TRBJ1-5; perhaps TRBD1 as D (6 bases). Germline lookup yields CDR1 MNHEY and CDR2 SVGAGI. The length of the CDR3 is 15 residues. Between the trimmed V and J ends, which lost 2 bases and 1 base, there was a span of 9 bases. The CDR3, as DNA: TGTGCCAGCAGTTACGGGACACACAGCAATCAGCCCCAGCATTTT. This gives the protein CASSYGTHSNQPQHF.

V and J are TRBV10-3 and TRBJ2-5, with 8 nucleotides matching TRBD2. The germline gives CDR1 ENHRY, CDR2 SYGVKD. V gave up 6 bases and J gave up 2 bases; unmatched junction bases: 5. CDR3 length equals 14 residues. CDR3 sequence (DNA): TGTGCCATCAGCCTAGCGGGCTTACAAGAGACCCAGTACTTC. Protein sequence: CAISLAGLQETQYF.

This clonotype was recorded a few times. This CDR3 is CAWSGTPTDTQYF. CDR3 nucleotide sequence: TGTGCCTGGAGCGGGACACCCACAGATACGCAGTATTTT. The rearrangement joins TRBV30 to TRBJ2-3; D might be TRBD1 (6 bases). Trimming cost V 3 bases and J 2 bases, with 9 bases left between them. The CDR3 has 13 amino acids. CDR1 and CDR2 (germline): GTSNPN, SVGIG (reference sequence).

With respect to this clonotype: At one boundary the junction diverges from the germline segment, which might be a read error. The V gene is TRBV12-3 or TRBV12-4, the J gene TRBJ2-5, with D maybe TRBD2 (7 bases). The CDR3 runs to 12 residues. Here the CDR3 DNA reads TGTGCCAGCAGCGGGGAGGGGGGAGCGGAGAACTTC. This translates into CASSGEGGAENF.

This clonotype has ten or more counts. V gene TRBV20-1 combines with J gene TRBJ2-1; TRBD1 aligns across 7 bases. Germline values: CDR1 DFQATT, CDR2 SNEGSKA (reference sequence). Germline trimming cut 4 bases from V and 0 bases from J; bases unmatched to any gene: 6. This CDR3 is built from 15 residues. The CDR3 reads CSANRAGGSYNEQFF. CDR3 bases: TGCAGTGCTAACCGGGCAGGGGGCTCCTACAATGAGCAGTTCTTC.

V usage is TRBV5-1 and J usage is TRBJ2-1; 9 bases align to TRBD2. CDR1 and CDR2 (germline): SGHRS, YFSETQ. The CDR3 length is 18 residues. With V trimmed by 4 bases and J by 4 bases, 15 bases remained unmatched. The CDR3, as DNA: TGCGCCAGCAGCGGAATAGCGGGAGTCCGTGGATCGTACAATGAGCAGTTCTTC. Its translation: CASSGIAGVRGSYNEQFF.